This TCR beta chain appears in the sequencing data of a study of blood T cells in healthy people across ages. Study-wide points: Considered underestimates were the diversity estimates obtained from one million T cells. The unknown donor CMV status may have confounded expanded clonotype changes.

Individuals who donated were healthy Caucasians from Russia aged 6 to 90. Isolated per sample were at least 6 million PBMCs. This clonotype has a handful of counts. Antigen unknown. It was with a sample-barcoded 5' primer and a J-beta primer mix that a second PCR of about 6 to 12 cycles was run. TCRdb re-called the 5' RACE reads through MiXCR, storing one row per CDR3 protein. The sample lists 890,000 or so distinct CDR3 sequences, less than 80% occurring once. The sample consisted of blood. This clonotype was obtained from a man aged 30-40 years in good health.

The CDR3 coding sequence is TGCGCCAGCAGCTTGGGGACAGGGGGCATGACAGATACGCAGTATTTT. The encoded protein is CASSLGTGGMTDTQYF. The chain uses TRBV5-1 and TRBJ2-3; 11 bases agree with TRBD1. CDR3 length: 16 amino acids. The V gene's germline CDR1 is SGHRS and CDR2 YFSETQ. J gave up 3 bases and V 0 bases, and 3 bases lay outside the gene matches.